Each of the 17 T cell receptor beta chains below was sequenced from the same sample in a study of blood T cell repertoires in COVID-19 (dated by TCRdb to 2020 to 2021). The method was the immunoSEQ multiplex PCR assay. Entries here come from immuneACCESS through TCRdb and include only in-frame sequences with V and J called. Some clones fail to appear in such tables; in the studies checked, an unresolved V gene covers under half of the shortfall, and the cause of the remainder is unknown. Present in this sample are about 380,000 clones, less than 85% of which were seen just once. The ten top clones hold more than 3% of the sample. The specimen sequenced was peripheral blood. The receptors come from a young woman with acute or convalescent COVID-19.

The chain couples TRBV24-1 to TRBJ1-2; D is possibly TRBD1 (6 bases). Trimming removed 3 bases from V and 0 bases from J, with 16 bases in between. The CDR3 has 17 amino acids. The germline V gene encodes CDR1 KGHDR and CDR2 SFDVKD. The CDR3 sequence is CATSDEPGTPPNYGYTF. Written as DNA, the CDR3 is TGTGCCACCAGTGATGAACCCGGGACACCTCCTAACTATGGCTACACCTTC.

This chain links TRBV3-1 (or the pseudogene TRBV3-2) with TRBJ2-3; D ambiguous. The CDR3 sequence is 13 residues long. Germline V CDR1 and CDR2: LGHDT, YNNKEL (reference sequence). Deletions cut 4 bases from V and 5 bases from J, with 10 bases between. The CDR3 loop reads CASSRFTEDTQYF. The CDR3 DNA reads as TGTGCCAGCAGCCGTTTTACTGAAGATACGCAGTATTTT.

The rearrangement joins TRBV12-3 or TRBV12-4 to TRBJ2-7; D unclear. Trimming pared 8 bases from V and 1 base from J, leaving 6 bases between. The CDR3 has 11 amino acids. This chain's CDR3 is CASAPSYEQYF. The CDR3 DNA sequence: TGTGCCAGCGCGCCGTCCTACGAGCAGTACTTC.

A note on this clone: An end of the junction does not agree with germline; a read error may underlie this. J is TRBJ2-1 and V is TRBV6-5, with 8 bases fitting TRBD1. This CDR3 comprises 11 residues. Germline V lookup: CDR1 MNHEY, CDR2 SVGAGI. CDR3 nucleotide sequence: TGTGCCAGCACCCTAGGACAGGGTAAGCTCTTC. This translates into CASTLGQGKLF.

This clone has a single count. The chain joins TRBV19 to TRBJ2-3, with 8 positions matching TRBD2. Germline CDR1 and CDR2: LNHDA and SQIVND (reference sequence). This CDR3 is 14 amino acids long. V lost 3 bases, J lost 4 bases, and 3 bases stayed unmatched. CDR3 in amino acids: CASSIGGGADTQYF. CDR3 nucleotides: TGTGCCAGTAGTATCGGGGGGGGAGCAGATACGCAGTATTTT.

The chain carries TRBV3-1 (or the pseudogene TRBV3-2) and TRBJ2-1, with 8 bases matching TRBD2. V was clipped by 6 bases and J by 12 bases; unmatched bases: 19. The CDR3 is 16 amino acids. CDR1 is LGHDT, CDR2 YNNKEL, per germline (reference sequence). CDR3 DNA sequence: TGTGCCAGCAGTTTTTTAGCGGGGAGCCTTGGGTGGGGGCAGTTCTTC. Translating it yields CASSFLAGSLGWGQFF.

This chain joins TRBV7-2 and TRBJ1-6, with 7 nucleotides matching TRBD1. Germline CDR1 SGHTA, CDR2 FQGNSA. CDR3 size: 16 residues. Unmatched junction bases numbered 10, after V lost 6 bases and J lost 5 bases. DNA for the CDR3: TGTGCCAGCAGTAATCCGGGACAGTTAGATAATTCACCCCTCCACTTT. Protein sequence: CASSNPGQLDNSPLHF.

The chain uses TRBV9 and TRBJ2-7; D is unresolved. V was shortened by 4 bases and J by 4 bases, with 12 bases between the two germline ends. Germline assignment: CDR1 SGDLS and CDR2 YYNGEE. The CDR3 length is 13 residues. The CDR3 DNA is TGTGCCAGCAGCCCCTCCCCTTCGTACGAGCAGTACTTC. This gives the protein CASSPSPSYEQYF. Full variable domain (missing parts from reference TRBV9 and TRBJ2-7): DSGVTQTPKHLITATGQRVTLRCSPRSGDLSVYWYQQSLDQGLQFLIQYYNGEERAKGNILERFSAQQFPDLHSELNLSSLELGDSALYFCASSPSPSYEQYFGPGTRLTVT.

The J gene is TRBJ2-5, the V gene TRBV6-1; weak D call: TRBD1 (7 bases). CDR3 length equals 16 residues. With 3 bases removed from V and 7 bases from J, the gap between germline ends came to 21 bases. CDR1 MNHNS and CDR2 SASEGT come from the germline V gene. The CDR3 loop reads CASSETGQASEGTQYF. CDR3 DNA sequence: TGTGCCAGCAGTGAGACTGGACAGGCCTCGGAGGGGACCCAGTACTTC.

CDR3 sequence: CASSGFSGGASNEQFF. The CDR3 region has the DNA TGCGCCAGCAGCGGTTTTAGCGGGGGGGCCTCGAATGAGCAGTTCTTC. The rearrangement uses TRBV10-2 and TRBJ2-1; 11 nucleotides match TRBD2. Germline loops: CDR1 WSHSY, CDR2 SAAADI. V lost 6 bases to trimming and J lost 7 bases; unmatched junction nucleotides: 11. This CDR3 spans 16 amino acids.

This clone occurred a few times. CDR3 residues: CASSLSGQGAQYF. As DNA, the CDR3 is TGTGCCAGCAGTTTATCGGGCCAGGGGGCCCAGTACTTC. J is TRBJ2-5 and V is TRBV27; the match to TRBD1 covers 7 bases. The CDR3 covers 13 residues. Germline CDR1 and CDR2: MNHEY and SMNVEV (reference sequence). Trimming at V came to 0 bases and at J to 9 bases, leaving 4 bases not matched to a gene.

V and J are TRBV9 and TRBJ2-1; 13 bases are a match to TRBD2. CDR1 and CDR2 from the germline V gene are SGDLS and YYNGEE. CDR3 size: 20 residues. Germline trimming cut 2 bases from V and 0 bases from J; bases unmatched to any gene: 11. DNA of the CDR3: TGTGCCAGCAGCGTCCCGACTAGCGGGGGGACCCTGAGCTCCTACAATGAGCAGTTCTTC. Protein sequence: CASSVPTSGGTLSSYNEQFF.

This clone was seen many times. This rearrangement joins TRBV14 to TRBJ2-7; D gene uncertain. The CDR3 sequence is 12 residues long. V was cut by 1 base and J by 4 bases, with 5 bases left in between. Germline lookup yields CDR1 SGHDN and CDR2 FVKESK. Here the CDR3 DNA reads TGTGCCAGCAGCCAAGGGCGGTACGAGCAGTACTTC. Translating gives CASSQGRYEQYF.

The rearrangement uses TRBV18 and TRBJ1-3; D gene uncertain. The CDR3 extends over 16 amino acids. Trimming stripped 3 bases from V and 1 base from J, with 13 bases between. CDR1 KGHSH and CDR2 LQKENI come from the germline V gene. CDR3 DNA sequence: TGTGCCAGCTCACCCACCGGTGACAAATCTGGAAACACCATATATTTT. This codes for CASSPTGDKSGNTIYF.

The chain couples TRBV16 to TRBJ1-2; 8 bases line up with TRBD1. Germline loops: CDR1 KGHSY, CDR2 FQNENV. The V and J ends lost 3 bases and 4 bases, in that order; junction bases with no gene match: 7. The CDR3 runs 15 residues. The CDR3 reads CASSQGTGARYGYTF. The CDR3, as DNA: TGTGCCAGCAGCCAGGGGACAGGTGCTCGCTATGGCTACACCTTC.

The chain links TRBV12-3 or TRBV12-4 to TRBJ2-7, with D uncertain. The length of the CDR3 is 13 residues. Between the trimmed V and J ends, which lost 3 bases and 0 bases, there was a span of 6 bases. CDR3 nucleotide sequence: TGTGCCAGCAGTTTGCGGATCTCCTACGAGCAGTACTTC. It specifies CASSLRISYEQYF.

This chain uses TRBV5-1 with TRBJ1-2; the D gene is possibly TRBD1 (5 bases). Germline V gene data show CDR1 as SGHRS and CDR2 as YFSETQ. This CDR3 comprises 14 residues. V lost 4 bases and J lost 4, with 14 bases in between. CDR3 region: CASSLYSGSYGYTF. The CDR3 DNA reads as TGCGCCAGCAGCCTTTACTCAGGGTCCTATGGCTACACCTTC. The variable domain in full, with the rest retrieved from reference TRBV5-1 and TRBJ1-2, is KAGVTQTPRYLIKTRGQQVTLSCSPISGHRSVSWYQQTPGQGLQFLFEYFSETQRNKGNFPGRFSGRQFSNSRSEMNVSTLELGDSALYLCASSLYSGSYGYTFGSGTRLTVV.